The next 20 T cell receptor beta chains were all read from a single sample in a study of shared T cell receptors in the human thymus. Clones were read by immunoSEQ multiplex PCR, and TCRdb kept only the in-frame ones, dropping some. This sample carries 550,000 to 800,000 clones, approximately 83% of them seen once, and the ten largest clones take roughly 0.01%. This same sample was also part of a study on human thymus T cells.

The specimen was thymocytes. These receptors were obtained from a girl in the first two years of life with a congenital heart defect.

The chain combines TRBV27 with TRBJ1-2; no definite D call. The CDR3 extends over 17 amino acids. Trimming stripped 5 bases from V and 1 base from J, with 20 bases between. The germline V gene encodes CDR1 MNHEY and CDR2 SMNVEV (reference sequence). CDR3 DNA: TGTGCCAGCAGTCTCACACCCCAGACTGGCCTTAACTATGGCTACACCTTC. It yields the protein CASSLTPQTGLNYGYTF.

Here the CDR3 DNA reads TGCAGCGTTCCGGCCGATTGGACAGGATGTGAGACCCAGTACTTC. As protein: CSVPADWTGCETQYF. The genes are TRBV29-1 and TRBJ2-5, with 7 bases lining up with TRBD1. The germline gives CDR1 SQVTM, CDR2 ANQGSEA. This CDR3 comprises 15 residues. V gave up 5 bases and J gave up 5 bases; unmatched junction bases: 14.

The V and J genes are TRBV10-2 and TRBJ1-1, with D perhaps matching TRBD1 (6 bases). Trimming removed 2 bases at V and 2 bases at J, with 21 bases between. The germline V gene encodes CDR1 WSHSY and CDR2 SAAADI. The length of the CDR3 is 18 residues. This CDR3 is CASSEHLPWSGDNTEAFF. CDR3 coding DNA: TGCGCCAGCAGTGAGCACCTTCCCTGGTCAGGGGATAACACTGAAGCTTTCTTT.

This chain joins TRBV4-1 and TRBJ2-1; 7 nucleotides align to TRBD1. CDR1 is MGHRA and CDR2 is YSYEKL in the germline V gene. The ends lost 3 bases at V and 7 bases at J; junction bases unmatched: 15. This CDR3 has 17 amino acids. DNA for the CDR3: TGCGCCAGCAGCCACCCTATTAGACGGGACAGACAGAATGAGCAGTTCTTC. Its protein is CASSHPIRRDRQNEQFF.

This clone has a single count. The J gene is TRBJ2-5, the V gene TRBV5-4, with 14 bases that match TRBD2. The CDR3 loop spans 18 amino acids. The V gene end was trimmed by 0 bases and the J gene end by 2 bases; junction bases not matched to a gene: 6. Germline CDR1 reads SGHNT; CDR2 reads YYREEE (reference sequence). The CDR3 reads CASSLGGTSGGPQETQYF. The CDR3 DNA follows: TGTGCCAGCAGCTTGGGCGGGACTAGCGGGGGACCACAAGAGACCCAGTACTTC.

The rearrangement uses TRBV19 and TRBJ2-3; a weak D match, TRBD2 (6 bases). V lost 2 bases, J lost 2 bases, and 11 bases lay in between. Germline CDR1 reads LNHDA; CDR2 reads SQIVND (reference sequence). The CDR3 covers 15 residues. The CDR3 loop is CASSILGTHTDTQYF. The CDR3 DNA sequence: TGTGCCAGTAGTATACTTGGGACTCACACAGATACGCAGTATTTT.

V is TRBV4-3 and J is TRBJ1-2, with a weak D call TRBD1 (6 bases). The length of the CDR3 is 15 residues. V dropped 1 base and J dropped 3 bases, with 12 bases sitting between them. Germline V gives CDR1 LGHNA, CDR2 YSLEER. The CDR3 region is CASSQAGRGYYGYTF. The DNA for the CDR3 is TGCGCCAGCAGCCAAGCGGGTAGGGGGTACTATGGCTACACCTTC.

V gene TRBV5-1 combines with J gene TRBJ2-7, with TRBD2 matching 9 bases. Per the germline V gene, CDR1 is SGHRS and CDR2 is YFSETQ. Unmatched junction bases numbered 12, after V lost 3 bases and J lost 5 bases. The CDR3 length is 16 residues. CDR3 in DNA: TGCGCCAGCAGCTCGGGGACCGGGACTAGCTTTGACGAGCAGTACTTC. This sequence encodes CASSSGTGTSFDEQYF.

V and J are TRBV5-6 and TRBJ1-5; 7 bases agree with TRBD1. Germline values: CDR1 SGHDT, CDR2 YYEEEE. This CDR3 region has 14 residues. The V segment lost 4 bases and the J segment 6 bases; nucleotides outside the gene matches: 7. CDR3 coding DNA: TGTGCCAGCAGCCGACAGGGTTCGGGTCAGCCCCAGCATTTT. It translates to CASSRQGSGQPQHF.

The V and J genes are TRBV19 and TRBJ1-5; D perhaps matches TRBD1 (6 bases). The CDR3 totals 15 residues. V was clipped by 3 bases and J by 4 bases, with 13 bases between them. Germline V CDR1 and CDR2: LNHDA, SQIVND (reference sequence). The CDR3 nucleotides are TGTGCCAGTAGTATTTGGGGGCTCGGGAATCAGCCCCAGCATTTT. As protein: CASSIWGLGNQPQHF.

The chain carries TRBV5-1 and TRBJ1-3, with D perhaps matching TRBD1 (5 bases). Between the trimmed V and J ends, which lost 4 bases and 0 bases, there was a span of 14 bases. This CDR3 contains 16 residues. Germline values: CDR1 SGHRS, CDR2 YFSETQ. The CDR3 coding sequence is TGCGCCAGCAGCGCGGGACTGTTAAGCTCTGGAAACACCATATATTTT. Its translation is CASSAGLLSSGNTIYF.

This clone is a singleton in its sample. The CDR3: CASSPPDRDIVYGYTF. The DNA of the CDR3 is TGTGCCAGCTCACCACCGGACCGGGACATTGTCTATGGCTACACCTTC. This chain connects TRBV18 to TRBJ1-2; a possible D gene is TRBD1 (6 bases). The CDR3 is 16 residues long. Trimming took 0 bases from V and 4 from J, leaving 15 bases between them. Looked up from germline, CDR1 is KGHSH and CDR2 is LQKENI. Supplemented by reference TRBV18 and TRBJ1-2, the full variable domain reads NAGVMQNPRHLVRRRGQEARLRCSPMKGHSHVYWYRQLPEEGLKFMVYLQKENIIDESGMPKERFSAEFPKEGPSILRIQQVVRGDSAAYFCASSPPDRDIVYGYTFGSGTRLTVV.

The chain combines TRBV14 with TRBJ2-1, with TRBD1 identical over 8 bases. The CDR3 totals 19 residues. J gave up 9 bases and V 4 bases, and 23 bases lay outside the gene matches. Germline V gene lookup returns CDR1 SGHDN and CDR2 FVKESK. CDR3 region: CASSPSGAQFQGARFEQFF. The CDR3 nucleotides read TGTGCCAGCAGCCCTTCGGGGGCCCAATTCCAGGGGGCAAGGTTTGAGCAGTTCTTC.

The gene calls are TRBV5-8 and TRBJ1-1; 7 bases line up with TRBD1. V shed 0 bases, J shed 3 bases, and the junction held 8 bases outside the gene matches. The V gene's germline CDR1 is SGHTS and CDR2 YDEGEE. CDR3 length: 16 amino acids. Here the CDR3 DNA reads TGTGCCAGCAGCTTGGTGACACAGGGGCTCTACACTGAAGCTTTCTTT. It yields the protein CASSLVTQGLYTEAFF.

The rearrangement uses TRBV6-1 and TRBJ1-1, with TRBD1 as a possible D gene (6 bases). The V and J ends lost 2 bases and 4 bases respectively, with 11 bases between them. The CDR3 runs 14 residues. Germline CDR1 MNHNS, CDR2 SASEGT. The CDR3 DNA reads TGTGCCAGCAGTGAATTCTGCAGGGGCACTGAAGCTTTCTTT. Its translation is CASSEFCRGTEAFF.

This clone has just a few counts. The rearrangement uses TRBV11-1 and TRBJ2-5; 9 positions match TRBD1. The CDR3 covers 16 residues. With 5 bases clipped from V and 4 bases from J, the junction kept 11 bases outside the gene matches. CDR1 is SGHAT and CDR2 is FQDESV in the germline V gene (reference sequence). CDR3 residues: CASSPRDREWRETQYF. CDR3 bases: TGTGCCAGCAGCCCCCGGGACAGGGAGTGGCGAGAGACCCAGTACTTC.

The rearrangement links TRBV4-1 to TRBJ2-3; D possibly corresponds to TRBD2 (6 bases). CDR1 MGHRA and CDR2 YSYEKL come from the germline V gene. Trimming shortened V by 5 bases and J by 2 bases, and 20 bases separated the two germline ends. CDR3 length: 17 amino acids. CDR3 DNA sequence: TGCGCCAGCAGCGGAGGACCACGGGGGATTAACACAGATACGCAGTATTTT. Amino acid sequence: CASSGGPRGINTDTQYF.

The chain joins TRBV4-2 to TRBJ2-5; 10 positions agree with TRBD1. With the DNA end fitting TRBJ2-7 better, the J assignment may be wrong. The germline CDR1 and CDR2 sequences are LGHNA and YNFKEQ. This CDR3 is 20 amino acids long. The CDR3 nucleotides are TGTGCCAGCAGCCAAAAAAGATTTTATGCCGGGACAGGGGAGCTCTACGAGCAGTACTTC. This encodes CASSQKRFYAGTGELYEQYF.

The CDR3 DNA is TGTGCCAGCAGTTTTTCGGTGGGTTCCGTCGACAGGGTCCACGAGCAGTACTTC. This translates into CASSFSVGSVDRVHEQYF. The chain joins TRBV27 to TRBJ2-5; 7 bases align to TRBD1. Matching the DNA end better, TRBJ2-7 makes the J call doubtful. The CDR3 covers 18 residues. Germline V gene lookup returns CDR1 MNHEY and CDR2 SMNVEV (reference sequence).

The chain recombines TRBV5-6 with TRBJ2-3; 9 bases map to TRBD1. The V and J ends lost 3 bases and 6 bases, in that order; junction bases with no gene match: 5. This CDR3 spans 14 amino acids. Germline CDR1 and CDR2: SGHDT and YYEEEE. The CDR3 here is CASSWTGVRDTQYF. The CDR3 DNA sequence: TGTGCCAGCAGCTGGACAGGGGTGCGGGATACGCAGTATTTT.